Sequencing of this T cell receptor beta chain was carried out in a study of response to subunit inactivated influenza vaccine. Findings of the study overall: Each seasonal influenza vaccination, the authors suggested, recruits few new T cells.

TCRdb re-called the RT-PCR reads with MiXCR, one entry per CDR3 protein. The sample carries 600,000 to 850,000 distinct CDR3 sequences, less than 15% recorded once. For this clonotype: Its antigen is not known.

The CDR3 runs 15 residues. Trimming shortened V by 6 bases and J by 4 bases, and 18 bases separated the two germline ends. Looked up from germline, CDR1 is SEHNR and CDR2 is FQNEAQ (reference sequence). The receptor's source is a man aged 50 to 59 who received an inactivated influenza vaccine. The rearrangement uses TRBV7-9 and TRBJ2-5; either TRBD1 or TRBD2 may fit D (5 bases each). Sequenced here: PBMCs from blood, sampled approximately 15 days before vaccination. CDR3 sequence reads: CASRDIREEGETQYF. CDR3 sequence (DNA): TGTGCCAGCAGGGATATCAGGGAAGAGGGAGAGACCCAGTACTTC.